The 25 T cell receptor beta chains in this list originate from one sample, sequenced in a study of human T cells and chemical hapten exposure. The treatment was: therapeutic diphenylcyclopropenone sensitization with weekly scalp DPC. Each cDNA molecule in the library carried unique molecular identifiers. TCRdb reanalysed the reads using MiXCR and keeps one entry per CDR3 protein. The table has thousands of distinct CDR3 sequences, roughly half seen once. Here the sequenced sample was whole blood, taken before DPC sensitization or 2, 6, or about 24 weeks after (not recorded which). Receptors were obtained from an adult with alopecia areata. Some clones in this sample may be carry-over from other donors' samples. This table probably holds off-target reads from a library built for another chain.

V and J are TRBV19 and TRBJ2-6; D not resolved. The CDR3 totals 17 residues. Germline V gene data show CDR1 as LNHDA and CDR2 as SQIVND (reference sequence). The germline V and J ends were trimmed by 1 base and 0 bases, with 10 bases remaining between them. This CDR3 reads CASSIGPASSGANVLTF. The CDR3 DNA follows: TGTGCCAGTAGTATAGGACCGGCGAGCTCTGGGGCCAACGTCCTGACTTTC.

The chain links TRBV11-2 to TRBJ2-7; possibly TRBD2 for D (5 bases). The V gene's germline CDR1 is SGHAT and CDR2 FQNNGV. V shed 5 bases and J shed 3 bases, with 8 bases lying between them. The CDR3 loop spans 12 amino acids. In nucleotides, the CDR3 is TGTGCCAGCAGCGACGGGATCTACGAGCAGTACTTC. Amino acid sequence: CASSDGIYEQYF.

This clonotype was counted a few times. V and J are TRBV29-1 and TRBJ2-7; 7 bases are a match to TRBD2. J was trimmed by 11 bases and V by 0 bases; bases with no gene match: 7. Germline V gene sequence: CDR1 SQVTM, CDR2 ANQGSEA. The CDR3 loop spans 12 amino acids. The CDR3 spells CSVEDRGEQKYF. The CDR3, as DNA: TGCAGCGTTGAAGATCGGGGGGAGCAGAAGTACTTC.

The chain recombines TRBV3-1 with TRBJ2-1; tentative D call: TRBD2 (6 bases). The CDR3 consists of 15 residues. V was shortened by 4 bases and J by 3 bases, with 13 bases between the two germline ends. Germline CDR1 reads LGHDT; CDR2 reads YNNKEL (reference sequence). The CDR3 is CASSPRDSYYNEQFF. CDR3 nucleotides: TGTGCCAGCAGCCCTCGGGACTCCTACTACAATGAGCAGTTCTTC.

This clonotype was observed a handful of times. This chain uses TRBV7-9 with TRBJ2-3; D uncertain. Germline V gene data show CDR1 as SEHNR and CDR2 as FQNEAQ (reference sequence). Trimming pared 5 bases from V and 2 bases from J, leaving 11 bases between. This CDR3 contains 14 residues. The CDR3 DNA reads as TGTGCCAGCAGCCCTTGGACGGCCACAGATACGCAGTATTTT. This codes for CASSPWTATDTQYF.

The chain couples TRBV5-1 to TRBJ2-5, with a tentative D call TRBD2 (5 bases). Germline V lookup: CDR1 SGHRS, CDR2 YFSETQ. CDR3 size: 13 residues. Between the trimmed V and J ends, which lost 2 bases and 5 bases, there was a span of 10 bases. The chain's CDR3 is CASSFEGTETQYF. In nucleotides, the CDR3 is TGCGCCAGCAGCTTTGAGGGAACGGAGACCCAGTACTTC.

This clonotype is a singleton in its sample. This chain joins TRBV7-9 and TRBJ2-1; 7 positions agree with TRBD2. The ends lost 1 base at V and 4 bases at J; junction bases unmatched: 4. This CDR3 comprises 15 residues. Germline CDR1 reads SEHNR; CDR2 reads FQNEAQ (reference sequence). The CDR3, as DNA: TGTGCCAGCAGCTTAGAGCGGGATGGATACAATGAGCAGTTCTTC. Translation: CASSLERDGYNEQFF.

This chain uses TRBV19 with TRBJ2-3; 7 nucleotides agree with TRBD1. The CDR3 consists of 15 residues. Germline CDR1 is LNHDA and CDR2 is SQIVND (reference sequence). V gave up 0 bases and J gave up 3 bases; unmatched junction bases: 3. Here the CDR3 reads CASSIEAGGTDTQYF. The CDR3 DNA reads TGTGCCAGTAGTATAGAGGCAGGGGGTACAGATACGCAGTATTTT.

The V call is TRBV20-1, the J call TRBJ2-1; 11 bases line up with TRBD2. This CDR3 spans 15 amino acids. Germline CDR1 and CDR2: DFQATT and SNEGSKA (reference sequence). Unmatched junction bases numbered 11, after V lost 3 bases and J lost 10 bases. The CDR3 DNA sequence: TGCAGTGCTAGTCGCCTAGCGGGGGGAACGCACGAGCAGTTCTTC. Encoded protein: CSASRLAGGTHEQFF.

This rearrangement joins TRBV6-2 or TRBV6-3 to TRBJ2-1, with D unresolved. The germline gives CDR1 MNHEY, CDR2 SVGEGT. The CDR3 length is 11 residues. Trimming left V 5 bases short and J 9 bases short, with 8 bases between. DNA for the CDR3: TGTGCCAGCAGTCGCCTGCGTGAGCAGTTCTTC. Its protein is CASSRLREQFF.

The rearrangement joins TRBV7-3 to TRBJ2-4; 8 nucleotides agree with TRBD1. Germline CDR1 is SGHTA and CDR2 is FQGTGA. Trimming removed 6 bases from V and 8 bases from J; junction bases left unmatched: 6. CDR3 length: 13 amino acids. The CDR3 DNA follows: TGTGCCAGCAGGGGGACAGGAGTGGACATTCAGTACTTC. Protein sequence: CASRGTGVDIQYF.

Written as DNA, the CDR3 is TGTGCCAGCAGTTCCCGTTCAGATACGCAGTATTTT. Translation gives CASSSRSDTQYF. The chain uses TRBV5-4 and TRBJ2-3, with no clear D. This CDR3 has 12 amino acids. The V end was cut by 5 bases, the J end by 4 bases, with 8 bases between. Per germline, CDR1 SGHNT and CDR2 YYREEE (reference sequence).

CDR3 nucleotide sequence: TGCAGCCCGTCGGGAAGGAACACCGGGGAGCTGTTTTTT. This sequence encodes CSPSGRNTGELFF. The chain combines TRBV29-1 with TRBJ2-2, with D tentatively TRBD2 (5 bases). The CDR3 runs 13 residues. CDR1 and CDR2 (germline): SQVTM, ANQGSEA. Trimming removed 8 bases from V and 1 base from J, with 11 bases in between.

This clonotype was seen a few times. V and J are TRBV12-3 or TRBV12-4 and TRBJ1-1; no reliable D call. Trimming pared 4 bases from V and 0 bases from J, leaving 9 bases between. This CDR3 has 14 amino acids. The CDR3 reads CASSYHGMNTEAFF. As DNA, the CDR3 is TGTGCCAGCAGTTATCACGGAATGAACACTGAAGCTTTCTTT.

This sequence joins TRBV5-6 and TRBJ2-3; D not resolved. The CDR3 runs to 14 residues. V gave up 0 bases and J gave up 6 bases, with 11 bases separating them. Germline lookup yields CDR1 SGHDT and CDR2 YYEEEE. Written as DNA, the CDR3 is TGTGCCAGCAGCTTGGGGGCCGAAGGCGATACGCAGTATTTT. It encodes CASSLGAEGDTQYF.

The rearrangement uses TRBV11-2 and TRBJ2-7; D uncertain. The CDR3 contains 20 residues. Trimming removed 5 bases from V and 4 bases from J, with 33 bases in between. Germline loops: CDR1 SGHAT, CDR2 FQNNGV. The CDR3 protein is CASSPINRARRRAPGYEQYF. DNA for the CDR3: TGTGCCAGCAGCCCGATAAACCGGGCCAGGCGCCGAGCGCCTGGTTACGAGCAGTACTTC.

This clonotype was seen only a few times. This chain uses TRBV4-2 with TRBJ2-3; no definite D call. The CDR3 spans 15 residues. Germline CDR1 LGHNA, CDR2 YNFKEQ. V was shortened by 0 bases and J by 2 bases, with 9 bases between the two germline ends. The DNA for the CDR3 is TGTGCCAGCAGCCAAGATATAGGCTTCACAGATACGCAGTATTTT. This codes for CASSQDIGFTDTQYF.

In its sample, this clonotype was seen a few times. V usage is TRBV11-3 and J usage is TRBJ2-1, with 7 bases identical to TRBD2. Germline trimming cut 5 bases from V and 9 bases from J; bases unmatched to any gene: 7. CDR3 length: 13 residues. CDR1 is SGHNT, CDR2 YENEEA, per germline. In DNA, the CDR3 is TGTGCCAGCAGCCAAGCCAGGGAGGGTGAGCAGTTCTTC. Protein: CASSQAREGEQFF.

The J gene is TRBJ2-1, the V gene TRBV27, with 9 bases that match TRBD1. Trimming removed 6 bases from V and 2 bases from J; junction bases left unmatched: 5. CDR3 length equals 15 residues. Germline lookup yields CDR1 MNHEY and CDR2 SMNVEV (reference sequence). CDR3 bases: TGTGCCAGCAGACAGGGGGCCCCACCCTACAATGAGCAGTTCTTC. This gives the protein CASRQGAPPYNEQFF.

This chain joins TRBV10-3 and TRBJ2-1, with D hard to call. Germline lookup yields CDR1 ENHRY and CDR2 SYGVKD. The CDR3 totals 12 residues. V was clipped by 3 bases and J by 13 bases, with 13 bases between them. The CDR3 DNA sequence: TGTGCCATCAGTGAAACCCCCCTGTTACAGTTCTTC. It translates to CAISETPLLQFF.

This clonotype has more than one count but fewer than ten. The genes are TRBV4-3 and TRBJ1-2; D possibly corresponds to TRBD1 (5 bases). This CDR3 region has 15 residues. V lost 0 bases, J lost 3 bases, and 11 bases lay in between. Germline CDR1 LGHNA, CDR2 YSLEER. Here the CDR3 reads CASSQDFTGHYGYTF. CDR3 in DNA: TGCGCCAGCAGCCAAGATTTTACGGGACACTATGGCTACACCTTC.

The table lists this clonotype with a few counts. The chain combines TRBV28 with TRBJ2-5; D gene uncertain. Germline CDR1 and CDR2: MDHEN and SYDVKM. Trimming cost V 3 bases and J 0 bases, with 20 bases left between them. The CDR3 extends over 18 amino acids. The CDR3: CASSFVAGADLYQETQYF. The DNA of the CDR3 is TGTGCCAGCAGTTTTGTGGCAGGCGCGGATCTTTACCAAGAGACCCAGTACTTC.

This clonotype was detected only a few times. The rearrangement joins TRBV12-3 or TRBV12-4 to TRBJ2-5; D remains unclear. There are 13 residues in the CDR3. V gave up 3 bases and J gave up 5 bases, with 10 bases separating them. The CDR3 sequence: CASSLDTWETQYF. For the CDR3, the DNA is TGTGCCAGCAGTTTGGATACATGGGAGACCCAGTACTTC.

The V and J genes are TRBV7-2 and TRBJ1-6; D gene ambiguous. The ends were cut back, 3 bases at V and 10 bases at J, with 13 bases in the middle. Per germline, CDR1 SGHTA and CDR2 FQGNSA. CDR3 size: 14 residues. CDR3: CASSFGGFGSPLHF. In nucleotides, the CDR3 is TGTGCCAGCAGCTTTGGAGGGTTTGGATCACCCCTCCACTTT.

The chain has TRBV28 and TRBJ2-7; either TRBD1 or TRBD2 may fit D (5 bases each). Germline CDR1 reads MDHEN; CDR2 reads SYDVKM. Trimming removed 8 bases at V and 7 bases at J, with 9 bases between. The CDR3 covers 10 residues. Here the CDR3 reads CASGGPEQYF. The DNA for the CDR3 is TGTGCCAGCGGGGGACCTGAGCAGTACTTC.